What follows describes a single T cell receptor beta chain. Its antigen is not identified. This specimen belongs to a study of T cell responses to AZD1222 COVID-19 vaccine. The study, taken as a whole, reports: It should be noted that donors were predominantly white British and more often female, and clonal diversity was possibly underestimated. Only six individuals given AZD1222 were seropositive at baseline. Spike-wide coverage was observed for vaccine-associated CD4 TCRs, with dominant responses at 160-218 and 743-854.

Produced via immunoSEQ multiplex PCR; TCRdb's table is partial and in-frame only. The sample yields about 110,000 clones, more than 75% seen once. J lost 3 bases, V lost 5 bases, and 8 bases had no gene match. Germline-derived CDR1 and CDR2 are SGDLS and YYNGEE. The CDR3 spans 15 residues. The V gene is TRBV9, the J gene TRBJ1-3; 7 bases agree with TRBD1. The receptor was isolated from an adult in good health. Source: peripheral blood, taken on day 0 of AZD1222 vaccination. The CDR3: CASRGTVGSGNTIYF. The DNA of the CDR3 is TGTGCCAGCAGAGGGACAGTAGGAAGTGGAAACACCATATATTTT.